This TCR beta chain is drawn from a study of response to subunit inactivated influenza vaccine. MiXCR, run by TCRdb on the RT-PCR reads, gives a single entry per CDR3 protein. The repertoire has 750,000 to 850,000 distinct CDR3 sequences, less than 20% of them found once; the top ten carry roughly 10%. The germline V gene has CDR1 SQVTM and CDR2 ANQGSEA. The ends were cut back, 0 bases at V and 1 base at J, with 7 bases in the middle. The length of the CDR3 is 15 residues. Study findings and constraints: The authors suggested that every seasonal influenza vaccination recruits few new T cells.

This clonotype was seen a handful of times. Its antigen is unknown. The TCR was taken from a man aged 50 to 60 who received an inactivated influenza vaccine. The sequences come from PBMCs from blood, collected roughly 5 days after vaccination. The chain has TRBV29-1 and TRBJ2-6; D not certain. CDR3 nucleotides: TGCAGCGTTGAAGATGAGTGGTCTGGGGCCAACGTCCTGACTTTC. It translates to CSVEDEWSGANVLTF.